This T cell receptor (beta chain) appears in the sequencing data of a study of graft-versus-host responses after intestinal transplantation. Study-wide context: Among the recipients, all got anti-thymocyte globulin induction and then tacrolimus and steroids for approximately 3 years.

The CDR3 is 15 amino acids. V shed 4 bases and J shed 0 bases, with 12 bases lying between them. Germline V lookup: CDR1 MGHDK, CDR2 SYGVNS. Whole-study findings and limits: Investigators detected GvH clones in recipient marrow, with some emerging earlier in ileum or blood. Where graft-donor T cell macrochimerism was present, patients had high graft-versus-host to host-versus-graft clonal ratios in allografts.

Comments on this clone: The antigen remains unidentified.

Only in-frame clones appear in the TCRdb table, and some are missing; sequencing was by immunoSEQ multiplex PCR. The sample shows some 77,000 clones, approximately 90% of them seen only once. The sequence was obtained from a human patient who received an intestinal transplant, so some T cells may come from the graft donor. The chain carries TRBV25-1 and TRBJ1-2; D might be TRBD1 (5 bases). This specimen was PBMCs, taken 98 days after intestinal transplantation. The CDR3 DNA follows: TGTGCCAGCAGTGTCGCGATGGGGGCTAACTATGGCTACACCTTC. The encoded protein is CASSVAMGANYGYTF.